Included here is one T cell receptor beta chain sequence, with context. The sample belongs to a study of T cell changes during pregnancy in multiple sclerosis. Germline V gene lookup returns CDR1 SGHRS and CDR2 YFSETQ. CDR3 length equals 15 residues. Trimming cost V 10 bases and J 2 bases, with 21 bases left between them. Some clones are missing from TCRdb's copy, which holds only in-frame ones; the method was immunoSEQ multiplex PCR. The sample shows 89,000 or so clones, approximately 90% of them seen only once. The sequenced sample was PBMCs, obtained in the first trimester of pregnancy. J is TRBJ2-5 and V is TRBV5-1; D not resolved. This receptor was identified in a female donor in good health, serving as a control in a pregnancy study. Some clones in this sample may be carry-over from other donors' samples. The CDR3 loop reads CARPTLFSYQETQYF. The CDR3 nucleotides are TGCGCCCGGCCGACACTCTTTTCGTATCAAGAGACCCAGTACTTC.